This paragraph reports one TCR beta chain. No antigen is known for it. Base qualities are not provided; no much larger clone lies one nucleotide away. The data were taken from a study of control samples from healthy donors and cancer patients (dated by TCRdb to the early 2020s). V and J lose 2 bases and 6 bases, and a span of 17 bases separates them. The CDR3, from cysteine to phenylalanine, totals 16 residues. The sequence is cut down to CDR3 DNA, 48 bases in frame from base 1. Based on the germline V gene (reference sequence), the CDR1 and CDR2 sequences are SSHAT and FNYEAQ. Libraries came from the immunoSEQ multiplex PCR assay. The table comes from immuneACCESS by way of TCRdb, which keeps in-frame sequences with V and J called. Part of the clones is missing from these tables; in studies checked, under half for an unresolved V gene and the rest for unknown reasons. Present in this sample are more than 85,000 clones, 85% to 90% of which were seen just once. The top ten constitute around 17% of the sample.

Material for sequencing was blood. The TCR sequence derives from a woman aged 50 to 60 in good health. The rearrangement joined TRBV7-7 to TRBJ2-1; the D gene could be either TRBD1 or TRBD2, each agreeing at 6 bases. The nucleotide sequence is given as TGTGCCAGCAGCTTAAGGTCCACAGGGAGGAGCAATGAGCAGTTCTTC. It translates to CASSLRSTGRSNEQFF.